This passage covers 28 T cell receptor beta chains from one sample sequenced in a study of blood T cell repertoires in COVID-19. Clones were read by immunoSEQ multiplex PCR, and TCRdb kept only the in-frame ones, dropping some. There are hundreds of thousands of clones in the sample; 85% to 90% occur only once, and about 6% lies in the top ten. The sequenced sample consisted of peripheral blood. Receptors originate from a woman in her 50s with COVID-19, enrolled during active disease.

The V call is TRBV24-1, the J call TRBJ2-3; D is possibly TRBD1 (5 bases). Germline values: CDR1 KGHDR, CDR2 SFDVKD. The germline V and J ends were trimmed by 5 bases and 1 base, with 18 bases remaining between them. The CDR3 has 17 amino acids. CDR3 region: CATSAGRTTSGTDTQYF. The CDR3 region has the DNA TGTGCCACCAGTGCCGGCAGGACAACCTCCGGCACAGATACGCAGTATTTT.

This clone has a single count. The genes are TRBV11-3 and TRBJ2-3, with 11 bases matching TRBD2. CDR3 length equals 16 residues. The V segment lost 5 bases and the J segment 2 bases; nucleotides outside the gene matches: 6. Germline V gene lookup returns CDR1 SGHNT and CDR2 YENEEA. CDR3 residues: CASSARLAGLTDTQYF. As DNA, the CDR3 is TGTGCCAGCAGCGCAAGACTAGCGGGACTCACAGATACGCAGTATTTT. The complete variable domain, with remaining parts taken from reference TRBV11-3 and TRBJ2-3, reads EAGVVQSPRYKIIEKKQPVAFWCNPISGHNTLYWYLQNLGQGPELLIRYENEEAVDDSQLPKDRFSAERLKGVDSTLKIQPAELGDSAVYLCASSARLAGLTDTQYFGPGTRLTVL.

The table lists this clone with a count of one. As DNA, the CDR3 is TGTGCCAGCAGCTTGGGATGGACAGGGATTAATGAAAAACTGTTTTTT. Residues: CASSLGWTGINEKLFF. The J gene is TRBJ1-4, the V gene TRBV7-2; 8 bases map to TRBD1. V lost 3 bases to trimming and J lost 4 bases; unmatched junction nucleotides: 7. The CDR3 covers 16 residues. The germline V gene has CDR1 SGHTA and CDR2 FQGNSA.

This clone was picked up one time. This CDR3 is CATSRMGGNQPQHF. The CDR3 region has the DNA TGTGCCACCAGCAGGATGGGGGGAAATCAGCCCCAGCATTTT. The chain recombines TRBV15 with TRBJ1-5; TRBD1 might be the D (5 bases). The CDR3 has 14 amino acids. The germline V gene encodes CDR1 LNHNV and CDR2 YYDKDF (reference sequence). V dropped 3 bases and J dropped 4 bases, with 10 bases sitting between them.

This clone was recorded a few times. The sample has other DNA sequences that encode this CDR3 too. The chain links TRBV29-1 to TRBJ1-4; 9 nucleotides agree with TRBD1. V was pared by 4 bases and J by 5 bases, with 2 bases of the junction left unmatched. Per germline, CDR1 SQVTM and CDR2 ANQGSEA. The CDR3 loop spans 13 amino acids. The CDR3 region has the DNA TGCAGCGTTGCAGGGACAGGGAATGAAAAACTGTTTTTT. It translates to CSVAGTGNEKLFF.

J is TRBJ2-7 and V is TRBV5-6; 7 bases align to TRBD2. Germline values: CDR1 SGHDT, CDR2 YYEEEE. CDR3 length: 17 residues. V was clipped by 0 bases and J by 5 bases; unmatched bases: 14. The CDR3 DNA sequence: TGTGCCAGCAGCTTGGCCTGGGTGGGAGGGTCCAGCGACGAGCAGTACTTC. Translating gives CASSLAWVGGSSDEQYF.

CDR3 sequence reads: CASSGAGGLAKNIQYF. The CDR3 DNA follows: TGTGCCAGCAGTGGAGCGGGAGGGCTAGCCAAAAACATTCAGTACTTC. V gene TRBV25-1 combines with J gene TRBJ2-4, with 10 nucleotides matching TRBD2. V shed 4 bases, J shed 0 bases, and the junction held 3 bases outside the gene matches. CDR3 length equals 16 residues. The germline gives CDR1 MGHDK, CDR2 SYGVNS.

The chain has TRBV7-3 and TRBJ2-1; TRBD2 matches at 12 bases. CDR3 size: 18 residues. Trimming removed 4 bases from V and 7 bases from J; junction bases left unmatched: 14. Germline V gives CDR1 SGHTA, CDR2 FQGTGA. For the CDR3, the DNA is TGTGCCAGCAGCTCTAGGGGGGCTAGCGGGAGGGCCTCGAATGAGCAGTTCTTC. Translated, it gives CASSSRGASGRASNEQFF. The full variable domain, rest sourced from reference TRBV7-3 and TRBJ2-1, is GAGVSQTPSNKVTEKGKYVELRCDPISGHTALYWYRQSLGQGPEFLIYFQGTGAADDSGLPNDRFFAVRPEGSVSTLKIQRTERGDSAVYLCASSSRGASGRASNEQFFGPGTRLTVL.

The chain carries TRBV18 and TRBJ2-2, with D maybe TRBD1 (6 bases). The V and J ends lost 3 bases and 6 bases respectively, with 14 bases between them. The CDR3 extends over 15 amino acids. Germline V CDR1 and CDR2: KGHSH, LQKENI. The DNA for the CDR3 is TGTGCCAGCTCACCTCTGGGACAAGTGGCCGGGGAGCTGTTTTTT. This gives the protein CASSPLGQVAGELFF.

V is TRBV6-5 and J is TRBJ1-2; 7 bases agree with TRBD1. Germline V gene lookup returns CDR1 MNHEY and CDR2 SVGAGI. CDR3 length: 14 residues. V shed 6 bases, J shed 5 bases, and the junction held 9 bases outside the gene matches. CDR3 residues: CASSRAGTDYGYTF. CDR3 sequence (DNA): TGTGCCAGCAGCCGCGCCGGGACAGATTATGGCTACACCTTC.

V and J are TRBV11-2 and TRBJ2-3; perhaps TRBD1 as D (7 bases). V was trimmed by 4 bases and J by 1 base, leaving 15 bases between them. The CDR3 sequence is 16 residues long. CDR1 and CDR2 (germline): SGHAT, FQNNGV. The CDR3 nucleotides read TGTGCCAGCAGCTCACAGGGGAGGCTCGGCACAGATACGCAGTATTTT. It codes for CASSSQGRLGTDTQYF.

The chain joins TRBV11-3 to TRBJ2-1, with 14 bases fitting TRBD2. The trim removed 5 bases at V and 16 bases at J, leaving 10 bases unmatched. CDR1 and CDR2 (germline): SGHNT, YENEEA. The CDR3 spans 14 residues. The CDR3 DNA sequence: TGTGCCAGCAGCCCGGGACTAGCGGGAGATTCCGCCTTCTTC. Translating it yields CASSPGLAGDSAFF.

The gene calls are TRBV18 and TRBJ1-1; D possibly corresponds to TRBD1 (6 bases). Germline V gene data show CDR1 as KGHSH and CDR2 as LQKENI. V dropped 0 bases and J dropped 0 bases, with 14 bases sitting between them. There are 17 residues in the CDR3. The CDR3 region is CASSPPGRGALNTEAFF. The DNA of the CDR3 is TGTGCCAGCTCACCACCGGGGCGGGGGGCCCTGAACACTGAAGCTTTCTTT.

This clone has only one observation. V and J are TRBV4-3 and TRBJ1-4; perhaps TRBD1 as D (6 bases). V dropped 3 bases and J dropped 7 bases, with 15 bases sitting between them. The germline gives CDR1 LGHNA, CDR2 YSLEER. This CDR3 is 15 amino acids long. CDR3 loop: CASSHGGQGIEKLFF. CDR3 in DNA: TGCGCCAGCAGCCACGGGGGGCAGGGAATTGAAAAACTGTTTTTT.

The rearrangement joins TRBV27 to TRBJ1-2; D is possibly TRBD1 (6 bases). CDR3 length equals 13 residues. The germline gives CDR1 MNHEY, CDR2 SMNVEV (reference sequence). Trimming removed 6 bases from V and 4 bases from J, with 12 bases in between. The CDR3 DNA sequence: TGTGCCAGCAGCCCCCGGACAGCCTATGGCTACACCTTC. This codes for CASSPRTAYGYTF.

V and J are TRBV19 and TRBJ2-6; 12 bases line up with TRBD1. J was trimmed by 3 bases and V by 5 bases; bases with no gene match: 5. The CDR3 sequence is 17 residues long. Germline-derived CDR1 and CDR2 are LNHDA and SQIVND (reference sequence). The CDR3: CASSAGTGGVGANVLTF. CDR3 nucleotides: TGTGCCAGTAGTGCCGGGACAGGGGGCGTTGGGGCCAACGTCCTGACTTTC.

This chain connects TRBV19 to TRBJ1-1; 10 positions match TRBD1. The CDR3 extends over 15 amino acids. Germline assignment: CDR1 LNHDA and CDR2 SQIVND (reference sequence). J lost 4 bases, V lost 5 bases, and 7 bases had no gene match. The CDR3 here is CASSPDRGTSTEAFF. In DNA form, the CDR3 reads TGTGCCAGTAGTCCGGACAGGGGGACGAGCACTGAAGCTTTCTTT.

The chain combines TRBV9 with TRBJ2-1, with 10 bases fitting TRBD2. The CDR3 totals 16 residues. V was pared by 4 bases and J by 12 bases, with 16 bases of the junction left unmatched. The germline V gene encodes CDR1 SGDLS and CDR2 YYNGEE. The CDR3 DNA reads as TGTGCCAGCAGCACCCAAAACCTAGCGGGAGTCGGGAGGCAGTTCTTC. Its protein is CASSTQNLAGVGRQFF.

This clone has only a few counts. The chain has TRBV3-1 (or the pseudogene TRBV3-2) and TRBJ2-7; 7 bases align to TRBD1. The CDR3 totals 17 residues. The trim removed 0 bases at V and 4 bases at J, leaving 12 bases unmatched. Germline V CDR1 and CDR2: LGHDT, YNNKEL (reference sequence). CDR3 in DNA: TGTGCCAGCAGCCAAGAAGTAAGGCGAGACAGGGCGTACGAGCAGTACTTC. Its protein is CASSQEVRRDRAYEQYF.

The V call is TRBV12-5, the J call TRBJ2-1; the match to TRBD2 covers 8 bases. V trimming: 5 bases; J trimming: 5 bases; junction bases outside the gene matches: 5. Germline V CDR1 and CDR2: LGHNT, FRNRAP. The length of the CDR3 is 14 residues. CDR3: CASGPLADNNEQFF. For the CDR3, the DNA is TGTGCTAGTGGTCCACTAGCGGATAACAATGAGCAGTTCTTC.

Written as DNA, the CDR3 is TGTGCCAGTAGTATAGATTCCCGCTCTGGAAACACCATATATTTT. This sequence encodes CASSIDSRSGNTIYF. The rearrangement joins TRBV19 to TRBJ1-3; no clear D. The CDR3 spans 15 residues. Germline CDR1 LNHDA, CDR2 SQIVND (reference sequence). V lost 0 bases and J 0 bases, leaving 6 bases between the germline ends.

CDR3 residues: CASSWGEGGRGYTF. As DNA, the CDR3 is TGTGCCAGTAGTTGGGGGGAGGGTGGACGCGGCTACACCTTC. J is TRBJ1-2 and V is TRBV19, with a possible D match to TRBD1 (5 bases). This CDR3 has 14 amino acids. V was trimmed by 5 bases and J by 8 bases, leaving 18 bases between them. Germline V lookup: CDR1 LNHDA, CDR2 SQIVND (reference sequence).

The chain uses TRBV11-1 and TRBJ2-5, with 9 bases aligning to TRBD1. The CDR3 is 12 residues long. V was clipped by 5 bases and J by 9 bases; unmatched bases: 4. In germline, CDR1 is SGHAT, CDR2 FQDESV (reference sequence). CDR3 residues: CASSPGQGAQYF. The DNA of the CDR3 is TGTGCCAGCAGCCCGGGACAGGGAGCCCAGTACTTC.

The chain combines TRBV1 with TRBJ2-3; TRBD2 is the table's D call, not checked against the DNA. TRBV1 is flagged as a pseudogene. The CDR3 length is 17 residues. The CDR3 loop is CTSSQDPSGHLTDTQYF. The CDR3 DNA reads TGCACCAGCAGCCAAGATCCTAGCGGGCACCTCACAGATACGCAGTATTTT.

The gene calls are TRBV3-1 (or the pseudogene TRBV3-2) and TRBJ2-1, with 10 bases aligning to TRBD2. CDR3 size: 21 residues. Trimming at V came to 4 bases and at J to 0 bases, leaving 18 bases not matched to a gene. CDR1 and CDR2 from the germline V gene are LGHDT and YNNKEL (reference sequence). The CDR3 loop reads CASSRWKVAGGQKSSYNEQFF. CDR3 sequence (DNA): TGTGCCAGCAGCCGCTGGAAAGTAGCGGGAGGCCAAAAGAGCTCCTACAATGAGCAGTTCTTC.

The chain links TRBV2 to TRBJ2-3; 11 positions match TRBD2. Trimming took 7 bases from V and 0 from J; bases not matched to a gene: 3. The length of the CDR3 is 15 residues. Germline V gene lookup returns CDR1 SNHLY and CDR2 FYNNEI. The CDR3 region is CASKWTSGSTDTQYF. CDR3 sequence (DNA): TGTGCCAGCAAATGGACTAGCGGGAGCACAGATACGCAGTATTTT.

J is TRBJ2-6 and V is TRBV7-9, with D possibly TRBD1 on 5 matching bases. This CDR3 contains 15 residues. V lost 5 bases and J 4 bases, leaving 12 bases between the germline ends. Looked up from germline, CDR1 is SEHNR and CDR2 is FQNEAQ (reference sequence). The CDR3 sequence: CASSPQGSGANVLTF. Here the CDR3 DNA reads TGTGCCAGCAGCCCCCAGGGTTCCGGGGCCAACGTCCTGACTTTC.

V and J are TRBV6-4 and TRBJ1-1; D may be TRBD1 (5 bases). Trimming took 6 bases from V and 4 from J, leaving 9 bases between them. This CDR3 contains 12 residues. Germline CDR1 and CDR2: MRHNA and SNTAGT. The chain's CDR3 is CASRGGSTEAFF. In nucleotides, the CDR3 is TGTGCCAGCAGGGGGGGGTCCACTGAAGCTTTCTTT.